These T cell receptor beta chains were read from a single sample in a study of blood T cell repertoires in COVID-19. Clones were read by immunoSEQ multiplex PCR, and TCRdb kept only the in-frame ones, dropping some. The sample lists around 250,000 clones, roughly 85% occurring once. The source material was peripheral blood. Source of these receptors: a man aged 30-40 years who had recovered from COVID-19. CDR3s include the opening cysteine and the closing phenylalanine or tryptophan.

j_call v_call cdr3_aa
TRBJ1-5 TRBV5-6 CASSYRSANQPQHF
TRBJ2-1 TRBV6-4 CASSVRGADDEQFF
TRBJ2-5 TRBV19 CASSVQGQETQYF
TRBJ1-2 TRBV5-1 CASSLVDRGAYGYTF
TRBJ1-1 TRBV7-8 CASEGWTGAPEAFF
TRBJ2-1 TRBV29-1 CSVGAGTVYNEQFF
TRBJ1-5 TRBV27 CASRTTGLNQPQHF
TRBJ1-2 TRBV18 CASSRGPPNYGYTF
TRBJ1-2 TRBV5-1 CASRGLQGKINYGYTF
TRBJ1-3 TRBV6-5 CASRSGQGPGNTIYF
TRBJ1-2 TRBV6-5 CASRGVTPLDYTF
TRBJ2-7 TRBV10-1 CASSEAHSGTAYEQYF
TRBJ2-5 TRBV9 CASTPGGTGGETQYF
TRBJ2-3 TRBV4-1 CASSHGQMTDTQYF
TRBJ1-6 TRBV4-1 CASSRPPGQDNSPLHF
TRBJ1-1 TRBV4-1 CASSLGQGGTEAFF
TRBJ1-4 TRBV5-1 CASSEMHNEKLFF
TRBJ2-5 TRBV5-1 CASSFTSGGTQETQYF
TRBJ2-3 TRBV6-5 CASRDPGQGGDTQYF
TRBJ1-3 TRBV9 CASSGQGGNTIYF
TRBJ2-1 TRBV29-1 CSAEQGISYNEQFF
TRBJ1-6 TRBV30 CAWDRGKGNSPLHF
TRBJ1-5 TRBV19 CASSPRDRSYSNQPQHF
TRBJ1-3 TRBV18 CASSSGGSGGNTIYF
TRBJ1-4 TRBV5-1 CASSLVWGRTNEKLFF
TRBJ1-4 TRBV27 CASSWRARGEKLFF
TRBJ1-2 TRBV27 CASSPGTFQAGYTF
TRBJ2-2 TRBV7-7 CASSSSVAGSVRELFF
TRBJ2-2 TRBV6-4 CASRPANTGELFF
TRBJ2-1 TRBV11-2 CASSLDQGPRQFF
TRBJ2-5 TRBV12-3/TRBV12-4 CASGYRGGGTQYF